This TCR beta chain emerged from a study of control samples from healthy donors and cancer patients. The ends were cut back, 3 bases at V and 6 bases at J, with 11 bases in the middle. The CDR3 runs 13 residues. The data were produced by immunoSEQ multiplex PCR, yet TCRdb's version contains in-frame clones alone and is incomplete. The sample shows about 89,000 clones, about 83% of them seen only once. The V and J genes are TRBV12-3 or TRBV12-4 and TRBJ1-1; no clear D gene. This TCR derives from a middle-aged woman in good health. Sequences were obtained from blood. The CDR3 bases are TGTGCCAGCAGTTTGTCGGGGATCGCTGAAGCTTTCTTT. Encoded protein: CASSLSGIAEAFF.